This TCR beta chain was found in a study of blood T cell repertoires in COVID-19. Study context: Nucleic acid was either cDNA or gDNA, and it came from T cells, B-cell-depleted T cells, or PBMCs.

In the case of this clone: Other DNA sequences in this specimen translate into the identical CDR3.

The length of the CDR3 is 12 residues. Looked up from germline, CDR1 is SGHTA and CDR2 is FQGNSA. The V gene lost 1 base and the J gene lost 3 bases, with 3 bases spanning the gap. In terms of age and location, participants ranged from roughly 18 to 100 years and lived in about 25 US areas. Assignments of participants to cohorts depended upon their own reported clinical history. Methods used by the authors: Estimated nucleated cell counts came from reference gene primer amplification. Generated by immunoSEQ multiplex PCR, the TCRdb table keeps only in-frame clones and is missing some. V and J calls and clone size are those listed in that table; D and trimming were worked out from the DNA. Of 300,000 or so clones detected, around 85% appear once; the ten largest clones hold roughly 4%.

The V gene is TRBV7-2, the J gene TRBJ2-5, with unresolved D. Sequenced input: PBMCs or T cells enriched from blood (not recorded which). This receptor was obtained from a woman aged 40-49 years with acute COVID-19. The CDR3 protein is CASSLDKETQYF. DNA of the CDR3: TGTGCCAGCAGCTTAGACAAAGAGACCCAGTACTTC.